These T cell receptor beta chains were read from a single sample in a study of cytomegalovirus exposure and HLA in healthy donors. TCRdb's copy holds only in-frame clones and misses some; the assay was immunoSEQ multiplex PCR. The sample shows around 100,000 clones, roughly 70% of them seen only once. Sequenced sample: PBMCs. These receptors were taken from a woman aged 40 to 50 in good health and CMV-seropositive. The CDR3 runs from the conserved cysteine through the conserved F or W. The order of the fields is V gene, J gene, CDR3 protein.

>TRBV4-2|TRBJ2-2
CASSQGMADTGELFF
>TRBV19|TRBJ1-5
CASSTFPFGGDGNQPQHF
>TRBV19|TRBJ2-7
CASRSGGAAEQYF
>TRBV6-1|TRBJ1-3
CASSGIRDRGNTIYF
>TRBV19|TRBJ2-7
CASRRAGTGVTEQYF
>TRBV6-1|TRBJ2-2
CASSDGLAATGELFF
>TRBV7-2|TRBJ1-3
CASSFTGGTGNTIYF
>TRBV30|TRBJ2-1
CAWTDRPGYGQWGGNEQFF
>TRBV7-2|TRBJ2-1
CASSLLSSYNEQFF
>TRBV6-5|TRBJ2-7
CASSVDRGLPYEQYF
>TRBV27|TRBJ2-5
CASRPTARGQETQYF
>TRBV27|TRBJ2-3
CASSLGGAGTDTQYF
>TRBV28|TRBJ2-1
CASSSGTSGGASNEQFF
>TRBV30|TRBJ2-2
CAWSPGGGGELFF
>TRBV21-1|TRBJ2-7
CASSNRDIVIYEQYF
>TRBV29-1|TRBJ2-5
CSVEDPRGRETQYF
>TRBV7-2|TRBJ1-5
CASSLGGGAGQPQHF
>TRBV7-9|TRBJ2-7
CASSEIYEQYF
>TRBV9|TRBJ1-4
CASSVGANEKLFF
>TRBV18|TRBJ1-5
CASSPPPGGVNQPQHF
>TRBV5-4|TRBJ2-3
CASSSGTGKGTDTQYF
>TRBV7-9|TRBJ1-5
CASSSYGEFNQPQHF
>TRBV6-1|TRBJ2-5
CASSEVGRKETQYF
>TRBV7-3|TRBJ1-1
CASSFRGFGEAFF
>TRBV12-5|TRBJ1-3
CASGSWTGGFSGNTIYF
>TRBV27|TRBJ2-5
CASSPRVAGQGAQYF
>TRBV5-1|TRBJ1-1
CASSWDRGLTEAFF
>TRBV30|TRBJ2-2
CAWMEGPNTGELFF
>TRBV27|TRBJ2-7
CASSPISGQAPPYEQYF
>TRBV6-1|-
CASSETGLHSPFAYEQYF
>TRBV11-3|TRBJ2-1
CASSRGLAGDNEQFF
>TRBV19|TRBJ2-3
CARIGVRDTQYF
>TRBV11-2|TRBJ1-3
CASSLVPEGNTIYF
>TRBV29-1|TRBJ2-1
CSVEGLAGSGEQFF
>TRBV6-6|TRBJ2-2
CASSPNTGELFF
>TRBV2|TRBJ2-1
CASTVYGGNNEQFF
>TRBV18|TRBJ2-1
CASSPPLAGGVYNEQFF
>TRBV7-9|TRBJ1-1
CASSLSAGNTEAFF
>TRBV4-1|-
CASSHVGGGYEQYF
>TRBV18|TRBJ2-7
CATSGQGLYEQYF
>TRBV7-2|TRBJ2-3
CASSFLGRGSTDTQYF
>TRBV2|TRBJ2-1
CASRVDRGGNEQFF
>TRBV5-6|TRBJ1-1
CASSLVGQGLNTEAFF
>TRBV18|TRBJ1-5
CASSPTDRAQPQHF